This T cell receptor beta chain stems from a study of cytomegalovirus exposure and HLA in healthy donors. Germline assignment: CDR1 SNHLY and CDR2 FYNNEI. There are 13 residues in the CDR3. Trimming pared 6 bases from V and 4 bases from J, leaving 12 bases between. With 60 Vbeta and 13 Jbeta primers, the PCR was carried out. Some clones are missing from TCRdb's copy, which holds only in-frame ones; the method was immunoSEQ multiplex PCR. The repertoire holds about 92,000 clones, with over 75% as singletons. The V call is TRBV2, the J call TRBJ1-1, with D possibly being TRBD1 (6 bases). This clonotype originated in a man over 45 in good health and CMV-seropositive. Sequencing was done on a sample of PBMCs. The CDR3 sequence is CASSATGFTEAFF. The CDR3 region has the DNA TGTGCCAGCAGCGCCACAGGGTTCACTGAAGCTTTCTTT.